The source of this T cell receptor beta chain is a study of neurological immune-mediated disorders. The ends lost 5 bases at V and 9 bases at J; junction bases unmatched: 10. The CDR3 is 17 amino acids. Germline CDR1 and CDR2: ENHRY and SYGVKD. Study-wide results and limits: The multiple sclerosis repertoire cluster showed no association with any clinical or MRI feature. The authors stated that larger cohorts are needed. The expanded clones of different subjects shared no CDR3 amino acid sequences (suggesting private repertoires in all groups).

With 10-nucleotide random UMIs included, cDNA was synthesized by 5'RACE. Each CDR3 protein gets one entry after TCRdb re-called the 5' RACE reads with MiXCR. The sample comprises about 46,000 distinct CDR3 sequences, around 2% of which are singletons, and around 2.1% rests with the top ten. This clonotype was counted ten times or more. Its matching antigen is unknown. Sequencing input: PBMCs. This TCR was recovered from a woman aged 40 to 55 with multiple sclerosis. The chain links TRBV10-3 to TRBJ2-1; 16 positions match TRBD2. CDR3 protein: CAISNSGTSGGATEQFF. CDR3 nucleotide sequence: TGTGCCATCAGTAACTCCGGGACTAGCGGGGGGGCCACTGAGCAGTTCTTC.